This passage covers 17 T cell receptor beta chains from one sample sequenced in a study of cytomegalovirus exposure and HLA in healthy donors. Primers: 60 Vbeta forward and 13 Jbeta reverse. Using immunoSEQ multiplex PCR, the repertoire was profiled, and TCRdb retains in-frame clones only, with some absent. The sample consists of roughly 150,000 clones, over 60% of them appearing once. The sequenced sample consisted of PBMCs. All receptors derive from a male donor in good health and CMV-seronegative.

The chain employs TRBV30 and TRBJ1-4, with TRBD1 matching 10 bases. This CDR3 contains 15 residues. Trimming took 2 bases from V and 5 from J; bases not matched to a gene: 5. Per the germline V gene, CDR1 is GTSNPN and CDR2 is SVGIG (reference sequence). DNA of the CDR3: TGTGCCTGGAGTCCCGGGGACAGGGGAAATGAAAAACTGTTTTTT. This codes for CAWSPGDRGNEKLFF.

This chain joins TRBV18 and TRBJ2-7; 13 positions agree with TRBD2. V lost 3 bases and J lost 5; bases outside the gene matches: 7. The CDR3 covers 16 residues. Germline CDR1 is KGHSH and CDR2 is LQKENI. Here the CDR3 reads CASSPFQGLAGDEQYF. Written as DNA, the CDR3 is TGTGCCAGCTCACCGTTCCAAGGACTAGCGGGAGACGAGCAGTACTTC.

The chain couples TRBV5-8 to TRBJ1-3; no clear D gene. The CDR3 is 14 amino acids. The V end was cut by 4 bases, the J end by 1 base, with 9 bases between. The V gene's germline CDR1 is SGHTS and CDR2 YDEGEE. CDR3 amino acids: CASSISGSGNTIYF. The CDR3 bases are TGTGCCAGCAGCATTTCGGGGTCTGGAAACACCATATATTTT.

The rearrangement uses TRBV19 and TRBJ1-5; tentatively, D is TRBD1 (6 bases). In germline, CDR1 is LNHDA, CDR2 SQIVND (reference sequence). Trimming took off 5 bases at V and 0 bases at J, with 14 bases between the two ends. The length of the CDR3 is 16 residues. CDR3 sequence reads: CASSARTVTSNQPQHF. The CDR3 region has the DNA TGTGCCAGTAGTGCCCGGACAGTTACTAGCAATCAGCCCCAGCATTTT. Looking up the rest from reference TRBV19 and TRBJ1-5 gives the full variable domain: DGGITQSPKYLFRKEGQNVTLSCEQNLNHDAMYWYRQDPGQGLRLIYYSQIVNDFQKGDIAEGYSVSREKKESFPLTVTSAQKNPTAFYLCASSARTVTSNQPQHFGDGTRLSIL.

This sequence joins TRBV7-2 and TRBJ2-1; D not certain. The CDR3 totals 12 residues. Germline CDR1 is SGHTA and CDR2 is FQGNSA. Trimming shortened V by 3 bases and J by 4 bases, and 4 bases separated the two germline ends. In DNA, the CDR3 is TGTGCCAGCAGCTTTTCATACAATGAGCAGTTCTTC. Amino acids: CASSFSYNEQFF.

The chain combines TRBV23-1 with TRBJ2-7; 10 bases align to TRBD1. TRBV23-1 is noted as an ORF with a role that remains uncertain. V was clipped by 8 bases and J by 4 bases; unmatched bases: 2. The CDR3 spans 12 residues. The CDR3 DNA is TGCGCCAGCGGGACAGGGGTGTACGAGCAGTACTTC. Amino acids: CASGTGVYEQYF.

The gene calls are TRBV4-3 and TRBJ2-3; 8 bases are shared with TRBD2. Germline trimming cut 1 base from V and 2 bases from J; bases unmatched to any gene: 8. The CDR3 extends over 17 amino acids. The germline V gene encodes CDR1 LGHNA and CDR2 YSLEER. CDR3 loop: CASSQGVSGTSTDTQYF. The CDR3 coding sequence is TGCGCCAGCAGCCAAGGTGTTAGCGGGACGTCCACAGATACGCAGTATTTT.

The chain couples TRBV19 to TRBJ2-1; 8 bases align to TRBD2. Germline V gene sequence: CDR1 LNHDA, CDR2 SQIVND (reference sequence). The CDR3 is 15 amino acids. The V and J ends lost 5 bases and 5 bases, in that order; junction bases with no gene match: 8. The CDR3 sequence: CASSALAGSDNEQFF. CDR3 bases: TGTGCCAGTAGTGCTCTAGCGGGTTCCGACAATGAGCAGTTCTTC.

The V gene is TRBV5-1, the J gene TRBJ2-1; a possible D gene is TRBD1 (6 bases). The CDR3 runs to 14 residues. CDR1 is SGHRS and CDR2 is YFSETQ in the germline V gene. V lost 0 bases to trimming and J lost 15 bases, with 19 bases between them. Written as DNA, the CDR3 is TGCGCCAGCAGCTTGGAAGGACAGATTTTAAAGAGGTTCTTC. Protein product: CASSLEGQILKRFF. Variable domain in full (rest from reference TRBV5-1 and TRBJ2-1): KAGVTQTPRYLIKTRGQQVTLSCSPISGHRSVSWYQQTPGQGLQFLFEYFSETQRNKGNFPGRFSGRQFSNSRSEMNVSTLELGDSALYLCASSLEGQILKRFFGPGTRLTVL.

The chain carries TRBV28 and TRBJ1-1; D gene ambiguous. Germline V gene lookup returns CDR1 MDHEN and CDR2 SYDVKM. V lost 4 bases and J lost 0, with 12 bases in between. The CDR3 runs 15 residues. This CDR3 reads CASSWSLRVNTEAFF. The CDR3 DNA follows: TGTGCCAGCAGTTGGAGCTTACGGGTGAACACTGAAGCTTTCTTT.

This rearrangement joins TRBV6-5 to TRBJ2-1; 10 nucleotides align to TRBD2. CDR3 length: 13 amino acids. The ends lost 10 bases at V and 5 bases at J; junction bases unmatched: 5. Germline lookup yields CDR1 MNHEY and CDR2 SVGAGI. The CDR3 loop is CATRLAGNNEQFF. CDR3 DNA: TGTGCCACCCGACTAGCGGGCAACAATGAGCAGTTCTTC.

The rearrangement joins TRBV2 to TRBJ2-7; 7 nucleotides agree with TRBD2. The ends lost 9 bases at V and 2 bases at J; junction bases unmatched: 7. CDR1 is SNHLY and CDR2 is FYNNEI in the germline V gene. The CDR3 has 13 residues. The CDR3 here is CARSRAGAYEQYF. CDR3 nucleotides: TGTGCCAGAAGTCGGGCGGGGGCCTACGAGCAGTACTTC.

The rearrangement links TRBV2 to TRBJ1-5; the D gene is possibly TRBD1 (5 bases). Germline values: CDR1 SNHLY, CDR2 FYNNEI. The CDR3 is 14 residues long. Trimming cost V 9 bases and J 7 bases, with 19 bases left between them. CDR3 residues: CASSFDRISQPQHF. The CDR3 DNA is TGTGCCAGTAGTTTTGACAGAATCAGCCAGCCCCAGCATTTT.

CDR3 loop: CASSALLARGTDTQYF. CDR3 bases: TGTGCCAGCAGCGCCTTACTAGCTAGGGGTACAGATACGCAGTATTTT. This rearrangement joins TRBV9 to TRBJ2-3, with D perhaps matching TRBD2 (6 bases). The CDR3 is 16 amino acids. V dropped 3 bases and J dropped 3 bases, with 17 bases sitting between them. Germline loops: CDR1 SGDLS, CDR2 YYNGEE. Based on the CDR3 plus reference TRBV9 and TRBJ2-3, the full variable domain is DSGVTQTPKHLITATGQRVTLRCSPRSGDLSVYWYQQSLDQGLQFLIQYYNGEERAKGNILERFSAQQFPDLHSELNLSSLELGDSALYFCASSALLARGTDTQYFGPGTRLTVL.

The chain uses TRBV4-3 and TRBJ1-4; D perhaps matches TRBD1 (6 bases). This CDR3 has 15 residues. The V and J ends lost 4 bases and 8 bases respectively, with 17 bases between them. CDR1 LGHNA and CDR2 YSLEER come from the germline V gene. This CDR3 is CASSPSPTGGEKLFF. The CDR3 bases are TGCGCCAGCAGCCCGTCACCGACAGGTGGGGAAAAACTGTTTTTT.

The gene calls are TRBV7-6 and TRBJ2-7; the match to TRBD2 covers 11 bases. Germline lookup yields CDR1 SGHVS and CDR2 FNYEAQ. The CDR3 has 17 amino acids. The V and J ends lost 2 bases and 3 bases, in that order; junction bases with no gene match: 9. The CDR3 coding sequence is TGTGCCAGCAGCTTAAGTAGCGGGGGGGCGGTTCGCTACGAGCAGTACTTC. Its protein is CASSLSSGGAVRYEQYF.

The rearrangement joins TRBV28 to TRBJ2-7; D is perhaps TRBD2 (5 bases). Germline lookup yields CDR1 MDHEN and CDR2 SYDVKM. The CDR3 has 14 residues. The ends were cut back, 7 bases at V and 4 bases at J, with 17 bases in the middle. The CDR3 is CASTPAGARYEQYF. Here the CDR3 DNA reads TGTGCCAGCACCCCGGCGGGCGCCCGTTACGAGCAGTACTTC.